The 17 T cell receptor beta chains listed next were all sequenced from one sample in a study of T cell changes during pregnancy in multiple sclerosis. Produced via immunoSEQ multiplex PCR; TCRdb's table is partial and in-frame only. The sample has under 40,000 clones, over 75% seen once. The specimen comprised CD8+ T cells from peripheral blood mononuclear cells, sampled in the first trimester of pregnancy. These receptors originate from a female donor with multiple sclerosis, enrolled in a pregnancy study.

The rearrangement joins TRBV4-3 to TRBJ2-2, with D possibly being TRBD1 (6 bases). The germline gives CDR1 LGHNA, CDR2 YSLEER. The CDR3 is 16 residues long. V lost 0 bases and J 6 bases, leaving 14 bases between the germline ends. CDR3 region: CASSQDQGYNSGELFF. The CDR3 region has the DNA TGCGCCAGCAGCCAAGATCAGGGGTACAACTCCGGGGAGCTGTTTTTT.

The V and J genes are TRBV15 and TRBJ1-4, with D possibly being TRBD1 (6 bases). The germline V and J ends were trimmed by 3 bases and 2 bases, with 13 bases remaining between them. This CDR3 has 16 residues. Looked up from germline, CDR1 is LNHNV and CDR2 is YYDKDF (reference sequence). CDR3 bases: TGTGCCACCAGCAGGTCCCGGGGGGCGACTAATGAAAAACTGTTTTTT. Translation gives CATSRSRGATNEKLFF.

The chain couples TRBV5-1 to TRBJ2-1, with D possibly matching TRBD2 (6 bases). V shed 2 bases and J shed 3 bases, with 15 bases lying between them. Germline V gives CDR1 SGHRS, CDR2 YFSETQ. The CDR3 has 16 residues. The DNA of the CDR3 is TGCGCCAGCAGCTTCGAGCGGGCGGGGATCTACAATGAGCAGTTCTTC. Protein sequence: CASSFERAGIYNEQFF.

This rearrangement joins TRBV10-1 to TRBJ2-1; the match to TRBD2 covers 7 bases. Germline CDR1 and CDR2: WNHNN and SYGVQD (reference sequence). This CDR3 is 19 amino acids long. V was pared by 0 bases and J by 7 bases, with 18 bases of the junction left unmatched. CDR3 nucleotide sequence: TGCGCCAGCAGTGAGTCGGATAGGGTTCAGACTAGCCTCGTAAATGAGCAGTTCTTC. Its translation is CASSESDRVQTSLVNEQFF.

The V call is TRBV4-2, the J call TRBJ2-5; no firm D call. V lost 1 base, J lost 5 bases, and 14 bases lay in between. This CDR3 has 15 residues. The V gene's germline CDR1 is LGHNA and CDR2 YNFKEQ. The DNA for the CDR3 is TGTGCCAGCAGCCAAGGGCCCCCATGGAGTGAGACCCAGTACTTC. It translates to CASSQGPPWSETQYF.

The genes are TRBV7-9 and TRBJ2-2; weak D call: TRBD2 (6 bases). The CDR3 runs 14 residues. Per germline, CDR1 SEHNR and CDR2 FQNEAQ (reference sequence). V lost 5 bases and J lost 3, with 10 bases in between. CDR3: CASSLTSDTGELFF. Written as DNA, the CDR3 is TGTGCCAGCAGCCTGACTAGTGACACCGGGGAGCTGTTTTTT.

The V gene is TRBV19, the J gene TRBJ1-2; D perhaps matches TRBD1 (5 bases). With 6 bases removed from V and 4 bases from J, the gap between germline ends came to 15 bases. The CDR3 totals 14 residues. Germline CDR1 reads LNHDA; CDR2 reads SQIVND (reference sequence). The CDR3 protein is CASRPSQGSYGYTF. In nucleotides, the CDR3 is TGTGCCAGTAGACCGTCCCAGGGATCCTATGGCTACACCTTC.

This chain links TRBV6-1 with TRBJ2-7; unclear D gene. From germline, CDR1 is MNHNS and CDR2 SASEGT. The CDR3 spans 12 residues. With 6 bases removed from V and 2 bases from J, the gap between germline ends came to 8 bases. The CDR3 region is CASSEITYEQYF. The CDR3 region has the DNA TGTGCCAGCAGCGAAATAACCTACGAGCAGTACTTC.

The V gene is TRBV7-9, the J gene TRBJ2-7, with D unclear. The V gene lost 1 base and the J gene lost 4 bases, with 5 bases spanning the gap. This CDR3 has 12 residues. Looked up from germline, CDR1 is SEHNR and CDR2 is FQNEAQ (reference sequence). The CDR3 sequence: CASSLEAYEQYF. The CDR3 DNA reads as TGTGCCAGCAGCTTAGAAGCTTACGAGCAGTACTTC.

The chain carries TRBV4-1 and TRBJ1-2; weak D call: TRBD1 (5 bases). With 4 bases removed from V and 2 bases from J, the gap between germline ends came to 11 bases. The CDR3 contains 14 residues. The germline CDR1 and CDR2 sequences are MGHRA and YSYEKL. The CDR3 sequence is CASSPPGQNYGYTF. For the CDR3, the DNA is TGCGCCAGCAGCCCACCAGGACAAAACTATGGCTACACCTTC.

This chain links TRBV11-3 with TRBJ2-7; 8 nucleotides align to TRBD1. Germline CDR1 SGHNT, CDR2 YENEEA. This CDR3 is 14 amino acids long. Unmatched junction bases numbered 7, after V lost 5 bases and J lost 4 bases. Here the CDR3 reads CASSAQGGIYEQYF. The CDR3 DNA reads as TGTGCCAGCAGCGCACAGGGGGGAATTTACGAGCAGTACTTC.

This chain uses TRBV7-2 with TRBJ2-7; 11 positions match TRBD1. Germline-derived CDR1 and CDR2 are SGHTA and FQGNSA. The CDR3 consists of 15 residues. Trimming at V came to 5 bases and at J to 3 bases, leaving 6 bases not matched to a gene. The CDR3 region has the DNA TGTGCCAGCAGCGGACAGGGGGCGCTAATCTACGAGCAGTACTTC. Translation gives CASSGQGALIYEQYF.

This chain joins TRBV7-2 and TRBJ2-3, with 11 bases lining up with TRBD2. The CDR3 has 15 amino acids. The V gene end was trimmed by 1 base and the J gene end by 7 bases; junction bases not matched to a gene: 4. The germline V gene has CDR1 SGHTA and CDR2 FQGNSA. This chain's CDR3 is CASSLGASGRYTQYF. The DNA for the CDR3 is TGTGCCAGCAGCTTAGGGGCTAGCGGGAGGTATACGCAGTATTTT.

V is TRBV5-1 and J is TRBJ1-1; 9 bases are shared with TRBD1. The germline V gene encodes CDR1 SGHRS and CDR2 YFSETQ. This CDR3 region has 16 residues. The junction had 6 bases not matched to a gene; V was cut back by 0 bases and J by 3 bases. CDR3 sequence: CASSLATGGSDTEAFF. In DNA, the CDR3 is TGCGCCAGCAGCTTGGCGACAGGGGGGTCGGACACTGAAGCTTTCTTT.

The chain couples TRBV27 to TRBJ2-1, with D possibly TRBD2 on 5 matching bases. Germline CDR1 MNHEY, CDR2 SMNVEV (reference sequence). The CDR3 length is 13 residues. The V end was cut by 8 bases, the J end by 4 bases, with 12 bases between. Here the CDR3 reads CASGSGTYNEQFF. CDR3 sequence (DNA): TGTGCCAGCGGGAGTGGAACTTACAATGAGCAGTTCTTC.

This chain connects TRBV7-2 to TRBJ1-1; possible D gene TRBD1, 6 bases. CDR3 length equals 16 residues. The germline gives CDR1 SGHTA, CDR2 FQGNSA. V gave up 2 bases and J gave up 1 base, with 14 bases separating them. The CDR3 region is CASSLKQGFWNTEAFF. The CDR3 nucleotides read TGTGCCAGCAGCTTAAAGCAGGGGTTCTGGAACACTGAAGCTTTCTTT.

The chain combines TRBV28 with TRBJ2-3; D possibly corresponds to TRBD2 (5 bases). V lost 5 bases to trimming and J lost 3 bases, with 9 bases between them. The CDR3 is 13 residues long. Germline V gene data show CDR1 as MDHEN and CDR2 as SYDVKM. The CDR3 loop is CASSPGVTDTQYF. As DNA, the CDR3 is TGTGCCAGCAGTCCCGGGGTGACAGATACGCAGTATTTT. Filled out from reference TRBV28 and TRBJ2-3, the complete variable domain reads DVKVTQSSRYLVKRTGEKVFLECVQDMDHENMFWYRQDPGLGLRLIYFSYDVKMKEKGDIPEGYSVSREKKERFSLILESASTNQTSMYLCASSPGVTDTQYFGPGTRLTVL.